This T cell receptor (beta chain) was found in a study of cytomegalovirus exposure and HLA in healthy donors. Vbeta (60) and Jbeta (13) primers were used in the PCR. Measured with immunoSEQ multiplex PCR; TCRdb has only the in-frame clones, and not every one. Of 150,000 to 200,000 clones in the sample, over 60% were seen once. The clonotype originates from a woman between 45 and 60 years old in good health and CMV-seropositive. The sequenced sample was PBMCs.

CDR3 sequence: CASSQVANRWAYGYTF. The CDR3, as DNA: TGTGCCAGCAGCCAAGTGGCTAACAGGTGGGCCTATGGCTACACCTTC. The rearrangement joins TRBV14 to TRBJ1-2; a weak D match, TRBD1 (5 bases). The V gene's germline CDR1 is SGHDN and CDR2 FVKESK. Trimming shortened V by 1 base and J by 4 bases, and 16 bases separated the two germline ends. The CDR3 contains 16 residues.